The 9 T cell receptor beta chains below all came from one sample that was sequenced in a study of T cell repertoires in cytomegalovirus infection (dated by TCRdb to between 2019 and 2020). Sequencing used an Illumina HiSeq 1500. The public reads were run again by TCRdb, first through fastp at Q25 and then through MiXCR, and only productive beta chains were kept. Each record represents a unique CDR3 protein, reported with the most common genes and DNA among its rows. Counted in this sample were 350,000 to 450,000 distinct CDR3 sequences; roughly 18% of them appeared once. The top ten clones comprise around 10% of the sample. The sample comprised PBMCs. The receptors here all came from a human donor in good health (CMV status not recorded). Some clones in this sample may be carry-over from other donors' samples.

V and J are TRBV20-1 and TRBJ2-5; D is possibly TRBD1 or TRBD2 (5 bases each). The V end lost 3 bases, the J end lost 2 bases, and 13 bases lay between the germline ends. Germline values: CDR1 DFQATT, CDR2 SNEGSKA (reference sequence). CDR3 length: 14 residues. CDR3 region: CSARGPGSQETQYF. The CDR3 nucleotides read TGCAGTGCTAGGGGGCCAGGGAGTCAAGAGACCCAGTACTTC.

This rearrangement joins TRBV7-9 to TRBJ1-1; D might be TRBD1 (5 bases). CDR3 length: 14 residues. V lost 5 bases and J 1 base, leaving 11 bases between the germline ends. CDR1 is SEHNR and CDR2 is FQNEAQ in the germline V gene (reference sequence). The CDR3, as DNA: TGTGCCAGCAGCCCCCGGGACCGGAACACTGAAGCTTTCTTT. It yields the protein CASSPRDRNTEAFF. Full variable domain (outside the CDR3, taken from reference TRBV7-9 and TRBJ1-1): DTGVSQNPRHKITKRGQNVTFRCDPISEHNRLYWYRQTLGQGPEFLTYFQNEAQLEKSRLLSDRFSAERPKGSFSTLEIQRTEQGDSAMYLCASSPRDRNTEAFFGQGTRLTVV.

The sample holds many counts of this clonotype. The chain combines TRBV7-2 with TRBJ2-7; D gene ambiguous. Trimming took 4 bases from V and 0 from J, leaving 7 bases between them. Germline assignment: CDR1 SGHTA and CDR2 FQGNSA. The CDR3 is made up of 13 amino acids. CDR3 in DNA: TGTGCCAGCAGCTCCCGCGTCTCCTACGAGCAGTACTTC. It specifies CASSSRVSYEQYF.

This clonotype was seen a handful of times. This chain connects TRBV4-1 to TRBJ1-1, with TRBD1 matching over 7 bases. Looked up from germline, CDR1 is MGHRA and CDR2 is YSYEKL. V was pared by 0 bases and J by 5 bases, with 9 bases of the junction left unmatched. The CDR3 spans 16 residues. The CDR3: CASSQDRAGGDTEAFF. In DNA, the CDR3 is TGCGCCAGCAGCCAAGACAGGGCAGGGGGAGATACTGAAGCTTTCTTT.

This clonotype was observed a handful of times. This chain uses TRBV19 with TRBJ2-1; the match to TRBD2 covers 11 bases. The CDR3 runs to 13 residues. Germline V gives CDR1 LNHDA, CDR2 SQIVND (reference sequence). Trimming took 9 bases from V and 16 from J; bases not matched to a gene: 14. The CDR3, as DNA: TGTGCCAGCAGTGATAATAGCGGGAGGGCCGTTTTCTTC. Protein sequence: CASSDNSGRAVFF.

This clonotype was picked up many times. The J gene is TRBJ1-4, the V gene TRBV7-6; D is undetermined. CDR1 SGHVS and CDR2 FNYEAQ come from the germline V gene. V lost 2 bases and J 12 bases, leaving 13 bases between the germline ends. The CDR3 is made up of 13 amino acids. The CDR3 region has the DNA TGTGCCAGCAGCTTAACTCCCAATAGAGAACTGTTTTTT. Its protein product is CASSLTPNRELFF.

This clonotype occurred many times. The gene calls are TRBV7-2 and TRBJ2-5, with D maybe TRBD2 (7 bases). The V end lost 2 bases, the J end lost 4 bases, and 14 bases lay between the germline ends. The germline V gene has CDR1 SGHTA and CDR2 FQGNSA. This CDR3 region has 15 residues. CDR3 sequence: CASSLPGGGAETQYF. CDR3 in DNA: TGTGCCAGCAGCTTACCGGGTGGGGGGGCAGAGACCCAGTACTTC.

This clonotype was seen a few times. V usage is TRBV28 and J usage is TRBJ1-5; 8 bases are shared with TRBD1. J gave up 6 bases and V 7 bases, and 11 bases lay outside the gene matches. The CDR3 runs to 15 residues. The germline V gene encodes CDR1 MDHEN and CDR2 SYDVKM. The CDR3 loop reads CASNWGTGGIQPQHF. DNA for the CDR3: TGTGCCAGCAATTGGGGGACAGGAGGTATTCAGCCCCAGCATTTT.

This clonotype was seen repeatedly, ten times or more. The chain combines TRBV12-3 or TRBV12-4 with TRBJ2-3; D ambiguous. The CDR3 is 12 residues long. Between the trimmed V and J ends, which lost 8 bases and 0 bases, there was a span of 6 bases. The CDR3 DNA reads TGTGCCAGCGGGTATAGCACAGATACGCAGTATTTT. The encoded protein is CASGYSTDTQYF.